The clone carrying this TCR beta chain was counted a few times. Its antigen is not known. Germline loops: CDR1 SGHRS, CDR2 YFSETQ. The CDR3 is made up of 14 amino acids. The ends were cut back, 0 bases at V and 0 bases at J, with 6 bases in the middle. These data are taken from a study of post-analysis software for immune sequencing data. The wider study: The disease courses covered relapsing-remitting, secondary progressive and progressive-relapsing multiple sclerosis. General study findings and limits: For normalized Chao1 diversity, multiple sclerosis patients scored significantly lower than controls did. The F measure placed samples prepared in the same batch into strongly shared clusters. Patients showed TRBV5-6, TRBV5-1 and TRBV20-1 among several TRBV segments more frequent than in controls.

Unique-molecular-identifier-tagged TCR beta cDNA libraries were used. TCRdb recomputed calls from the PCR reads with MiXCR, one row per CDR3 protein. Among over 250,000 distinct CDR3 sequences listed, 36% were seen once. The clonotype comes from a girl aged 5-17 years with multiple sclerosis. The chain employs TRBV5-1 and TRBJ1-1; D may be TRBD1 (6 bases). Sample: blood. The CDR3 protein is CASSLEGVNTEAFF. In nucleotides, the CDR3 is TGCGCCAGCAGCTTGGAGGGGGTGAACACTGAAGCTTTCTTT. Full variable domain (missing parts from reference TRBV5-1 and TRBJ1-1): KAGVTQTPRYLIKTRGQQVTLSCSPISGHRSVSWYQQTPGQGLQFLFEYFSETQRNKGNFPGRFSGRQFSNSRSEMNVSTLELGDSALYLCASSLEGVNTEAFFGQGTRLTVV.